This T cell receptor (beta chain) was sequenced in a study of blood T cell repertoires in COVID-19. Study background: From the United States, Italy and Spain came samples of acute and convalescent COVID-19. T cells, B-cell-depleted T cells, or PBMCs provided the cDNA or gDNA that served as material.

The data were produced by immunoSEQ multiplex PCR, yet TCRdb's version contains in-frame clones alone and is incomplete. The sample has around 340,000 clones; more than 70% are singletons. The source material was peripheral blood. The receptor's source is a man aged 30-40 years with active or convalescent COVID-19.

The CDR3 sequence: CASSAGIYNEQFF. As DNA, the CDR3 is TGTGCCAGCTCCGCGGGAATCTACAATGAGCAGTTCTTC. This chain joins TRBV27 and TRBJ2-1, with D perhaps matching TRBD2 (6 bases). Germline assignment: CDR1 MNHEY and CDR2 SMNVEV (reference sequence). The CDR3 is made up of 13 amino acids. Trimming removed 8 bases at V and 3 bases at J, with 11 bases between.